These T cell receptor beta chains were read from a single sample in a study of identical twins. TCRdb reprocessed the 5' RACE reads via MiXCR and lists one record per CDR3 protein. The sample lists hundreds of thousands of distinct CDR3 sequences; around a sixth were seen once. The sample was also linked to a second study, of T cells expressing NK-cell markers.

The sequenced sample consisted of PBMCs. These receptors were taken from a woman between 18 and 29 years old in good health. Each CDR3 is given with its conserved first and last residue. Each record gives: V gene, J gene, D gene, clone size, CDR3 DNA, CDR3 protein. A D gene is named only where the DNA matches it firmly. Part of the rows lack a size; the others show once, few, many or a class for expanded clones.

>TRBV20-1|TRBJ2-3|.|.
TGCAGTGCTCGTCGACTCGGAGATACGCAGTATTTT
CSARRLGDTQYF
>TRBV19|TRBJ2-7|.|.
TGTGCCAGTAGACCGGCCGGGACTGCTCCCTACGAGCAGTACTTC
CASRPAGTAPYEQYF
>TRBV30|TRBJ2-1|TRBD2|.
TGTGCCTGGAGACTGGCGGGAGCCCCCAATGAGCAGTTCTTC
CAWRLAGAPNEQFF
>TRBV12-3/TRBV12-4|TRBJ2-2|TRBD1|.
TGTGCCAGCAGTTACCCTAGGACAGGCCGTAACACCGGGGAGCTGTTTTTT
CASSYPRTGRNTGELFF
>TRBV29-1|TRBJ1-2|.|.
TGCAGCGCGGGGGGGGGTACCTATGGCTACACCTTC
CSAGGGTYGYTF
>TRBV19|TRBJ1-5|.|few
TGTGCCAGTAGTATGGACAGCTATCAGCCCCAGCATTTT
CASSMDSYQPQHF
>TRBV5-1|TRBJ2-7|TRBD2|.
TGCGCCAGCAGCCTAGGACTAGCGGTCCAATACGAGCAGTACTTC
CASSLGLAVQYEQYF
>TRBV12-3/TRBV12-4|TRBJ2-1|TRBD2|.
TGTGCCAGCACCCCGGGACTAGCTCCCCATGAGCAGTTCTTC
CASTPGLAPHEQFF
>TRBV24-1|TRBJ2-2|.|few
TGTGCCACCAGTCCGGGGACGAACACCGGGGAGCTGTTTTTT
CATSPGTNTGELFF
>TRBV10-3|TRBJ2-2|TRBD2|.
TGTGCCATCAGTGACCCAGCGGGAAGGCACACCGGGGAGCTGTTTTTT
CAISDPAGRHTGELFF
>TRBV7-9|TRBJ2-7|.|.
TGTGCCAGCAGCTTGGGGACGCCGCCTTGCGAGCAGTACTTC
CASSLGTPPCEQYF
>TRBV20-1|TRBJ2-7|.|.
TGCAGTGCTAGTCCTACTTCCGGGACCCGCTCCTACGAGCAGTACTTC
CSASPTSGTRSYEQYF
>TRBV20-1|TRBJ1-3|.|few
TGCAGTGCCTTAGCGGGGACATGGGGAAACACCATATATTTT
CSALAGTWGNTIYF
>TRBV6-5|TRBJ2-1|.|.
TGTGCCAGCAGTTACTCGAATCAGGCGTGGGGGTCCTACAATGAGCAGTTCTTC
CASSYSNQAWGSYNEQFF
>TRBV9|TRBJ2-1|TRBD2|few
TGTGCCAGCAGCGGTCCTACCGGGAGGGCCTCAAATGAGCAGTTCTTC
CASSGPTGRASNEQFF
>TRBV5-1|TRBJ2-7|.|few
TGCGCCAGCAGCCCCCGGACCGGGATAAGCTCCTACGAGCAGTACTTC
CASSPRTGISSYEQYF
>TRBV20-1|TRBJ2-1|.|.
TGCAGTGCTAGTTCGGGGGAACTCTACAATGAGCAGTTCTTC
CSASSGELYNEQFF
>TRBV25-1|TRBJ2-2|TRBD1|.
TGTGCCAGCAGACCGCCGGGACAGGGAAACACCGGGGAGCTGTTTTTT
CASRPPGQGNTGELFF
>TRBV20-1|TRBJ2-3|.|.
TGCAGTGTCAGAGGTGCGCTAGTGACAGATACGCAGTATTTT
CSVRGALVTDTQYF
>TRBV7-9|TRBJ2-5|TRBD1|few
TGTGCCAGCAGCCCCCTAAGGGGGCTGGAACAAGAGACCCAGTACTTC
CASSPLRGLEQETQYF
>TRBV6-5|TRBJ1-2|.|.
TGTGCCAGCAGTTCCCCCAGGGTCGGCTATGGCTACACCTTC
CASSSPRVGYGYTF
>TRBV5-1|TRBJ2-3|.|.
TGCGCCAGCATGGCTGCTACGGGGGGCGTCGATACGCAGTATTTT
CASMAATGGVDTQYF
>TRBV9|TRBJ2-7|.|.
TGTGCCAGCAGCGTAGATTCGCGGGGGGACAGGTCGGGCGAGCAGTACTTC
CASSVDSRGDRSGEQYF
>TRBV5-1|TRBJ2-2|.|few
TGCGCCAGCAGATTGCTTCCGGACACCGGGGAGCTGTTTTTT
CASRLLPDTGELFF
>TRBV7-8|TRBJ2-1|.|few
TGTGCCGGCAACGCCGGGGGCGCGTACAATGAGCAGTTCTTC
CAGNAGGAYNEQFF
>TRBV11-3|TRBJ2-4|.|.
TGTGCCAGCAGCTCCCACAGGGGGGGAATGGCCAAAAACATTCAGTACTTC
CASSSHRGGMAKNIQYF
>TRBV15|TRBJ1-1|TRBD1|few
TGTGCCACCAGCAGAGGGGGACAGGGAGCGGGTGAAGCTTTCTTT
CATSRGGQGAGEAFF
>TRBV6-1|TRBJ1-2|.|.
TGTGCCAGCAGATACAGGGTCCGTGGCTACACCTTC
CASRYRVRGYTF
>TRBV29-1|TRBJ1-4|.|few
TGCAGCGTTGAAGAATATGCGAGGGGAACTGGTAATGAAAAACTGTTTTTT
CSVEEYARGTGNEKLFF
>TRBV7-2|TRBJ2-3|.|many
TGTGCCAGCACGCTTCCTTCGGGCACAGATACGCAGTATTTT
CASTLPSGTDTQYF
>TRBV7-9|TRBJ1-3|TRBD1|.
TGTGCCAGCAGGCAGACAGGGGTCTCTGGAAACACCATATATTTT
CASRQTGVSGNTIYF